The 32 T cell receptor beta chains below all came from one sample that was sequenced in a study of control samples from healthy donors and cancer patients. Generated by immunoSEQ multiplex PCR, the TCRdb table keeps only in-frame clones and is missing some. The table records about 140,000 clones, around 94% of them present only once. The sequenced sample was blood. The receptor source for this set is a middle-aged man in good health.

The rearrangement uses TRBV4-1 and TRBJ2-1; 7 bases line up with TRBD2. CDR3 size: 15 residues. Germline CDR1 MGHRA, CDR2 YSYEKL. V gave up 4 bases and J gave up 10 bases; unmatched junction bases: 13. The CDR3 DNA reads TGCGCCAGCAGCCTCAGGGAGGGGAGCGAGGACGAGCAGTTCTTC. This codes for CASSLREGSEDEQFF.

The V gene is TRBV2, the J gene TRBJ2-7; 9 nucleotides match TRBD1. Germline V gene sequence: CDR1 SNHLY, CDR2 FYNNEI. Trimming at V came to 6 bases and at J to 2 bases, leaving 5 bases not matched to a gene. The CDR3 consists of 14 residues. The CDR3 reads CASRVGQGPYEQYF. In DNA, the CDR3 is TGTGCCAGCAGGGTGGGACAGGGCCCCTACGAGCAGTACTTC.

The chain joins TRBV12-3 or TRBV12-4 to TRBJ2-3, with D possibly being TRBD1 or TRBD2 (5 bases each). Trimming cost V 4 bases and J 6 bases, with 11 bases left between them. CDR3 length: 13 residues. The CDR3 DNA follows: TGTGCCAGCAGTTCCCCTTGGGGGGATACGCAGTATTTT. It codes for CASSSPWGDTQYF.

The V and J genes are TRBV11-2 and TRBJ2-7, with D perhaps assigned TRBD1 or TRBD2 (5 bases each). V was pared by 3 bases and J by 6 bases, with 12 bases between. The CDR3 contains 13 residues. The germline CDR1 and CDR2 sequences are SGHAT and FQNNGV. The CDR3 loop reads CASSFGTAGEQYF. The CDR3 nucleotides read TGTGCCAGCAGCTTCGGGACGGCGGGCGAGCAGTACTTC.

The chain is built from TRBV9 and TRBJ1-1; D gene unclear. The CDR3 contains 14 residues. V lost 4 bases to trimming and J lost 1 base, with 11 bases between them. Germline assignment: CDR1 SGDLS and CDR2 YYNGEE. CDR3: CASSPRRGNTEAFF. The CDR3 coding sequence is TGTGCCAGCAGCCCTCGACGGGGGAACACTGAAGCTTTCTTT.

The chain links TRBV23-1 to TRBJ1-5; possible D gene TRBD1, 6 bases. TRBV23-1 belongs to the ORF category, with a function that is uncertain. This CDR3 contains 17 residues. The V gene lost 3 bases and the J gene lost 0 bases, with 15 bases spanning the gap. The CDR3, as DNA: TGCGCCAGCAGTCATCTACAGGGACTCTATAGCAATCAGCCCCAGCATTTT. Protein: CASSHLQGLYSNQPQHF.

The J gene is TRBJ2-3, the V gene TRBV9; 11 bases align to TRBD1. The CDR3 spans 15 residues. Germline CDR1 SGDLS, CDR2 YYNGEE. V was clipped by 6 bases and J by 4 bases; unmatched bases: 7. CDR3 coding DNA: TGTGCCAGCACCCTAGGGACAGGGGGTTCAGATACGCAGTATTTT. Amino acid sequence: CASTLGTGGSDTQYF.

This clone was detected once. The V gene is TRBV6-2 or TRBV6-3, the J gene TRBJ2-7; possible D gene TRBD2, 7 bases. V shed 5 bases and J shed 3 bases, with 14 bases lying between them. The CDR3 loop spans 14 amino acids. Germline loops: CDR1 MNHEY, CDR2 SVGEGT. The CDR3 DNA reads as TGTGCCAGCAGTAACCCGAGGGGGGGCTACGAGCAGTACTTC. This gives the protein CASSNPRGGYEQYF.

The CDR3 loop reads CSVEIPGQGATEAFF. As DNA, the CDR3 is TGCAGCGTCGAAATCCCGGGACAGGGGGCGACTGAAGCTTTCTTT. The chain carries TRBV29-1 and TRBJ1-1, with TRBD1 matching over 12 bases. The V segment lost 6 bases and the J segment 5 bases; nucleotides outside the gene matches: 10. This CDR3 is 15 amino acids long. CDR1 and CDR2 (germline): SQVTM, ANQGSEA.

The rearrangement links TRBV5-5 to TRBJ1-1, with D tentatively TRBD1 (5 bases). The CDR3 contains 15 residues. Germline V gives CDR1 SGHKS, CDR2 YYEKEE (reference sequence). Trimming cost V 2 bases and J 4 bases, with 15 bases left between them. The CDR3 is CASSLRDRWGTEAFF. In nucleotides, the CDR3 is TGTGCCAGCAGCTTACGGGACCGGTGGGGCACTGAAGCTTTCTTT.

The V call is TRBV7-2, the J call TRBJ2-1; D might be TRBD2 (6 bases). V lost 5 bases, J lost 9 bases, and 20 bases lay in between. Germline V gives CDR1 SGHTA, CDR2 FQGNSA. The CDR3 loop spans 15 amino acids. CDR3 loop: CASSLNFGGAGEQFF. The CDR3, as DNA: TGTGCCAGCAGCCTCAACTTCGGCGGGGCGGGTGAGCAGTTCTTC.

V gene TRBV6-5 combines with J gene TRBJ1-4; the D is unclear. Germline V gene data show CDR1 as MNHEY and CDR2 as SVGAGI. The ends were cut back, 5 bases at V and 8 bases at J, with 12 bases in the middle. The CDR3 covers 13 residues. The CDR3 sequence is CASSIHEREKLFF. In nucleotides, the CDR3 is TGTGCCAGCAGTATTCACGAGCGGGAAAAACTGTTTTTT.

This rearrangement joins TRBV24-1 to TRBJ2-6, with 9 bases lining up with TRBD1. J lost 2 bases, V lost 4 bases, and 11 bases had no gene match. Germline V lookup: CDR1 KGHDR, CDR2 SFDVKD. The CDR3 loop spans 19 amino acids. As DNA, the CDR3 is TGTGCCACCAGTGACCCAACCGGGACAGGGAAGGCTGGGGCCAACGTCCTGACTTTC. Protein: CATSDPTGTGKAGANVLTF.

The chain employs TRBV28 and TRBJ1-5; 7 nucleotides line up with TRBD1. The CDR3 has 13 residues. Per the germline V gene, CDR1 is MDHEN and CDR2 is SYDVKM. V trimming: 8 bases; J trimming: 5 bases; junction bases outside the gene matches: 6. CDR3 amino acids: CASLRDSYQPQHF. The CDR3 nucleotides are TGTGCCAGCCTTCGGGACAGCTATCAGCCCCAGCATTTT. Supplemented by reference TRBV28 and TRBJ1-5, the full variable domain reads DVKVTQSSRYLVKRTGEKVFLECVQDMDHENMFWYRQDPGLGLRLIYFSYDVKMKEKGDIPEGYSVSREKKERFSLILESASTNQTSMYLCASLRDSYQPQHFGDGTRLSIL.

This clone turned up a few times. The chain couples TRBV19 to TRBJ2-2; D is possibly TRBD1 (6 bases). With 5 bases removed from V and 5 bases from J, the gap between germline ends came to 12 bases. This CDR3 has 14 amino acids. Germline CDR1 and CDR2: LNHDA and SQIVND (reference sequence). The CDR3, as DNA: TGTGCCAGTAGTGGGGTCACAGGGACCGGGGAGCTGTTTTTT. As protein: CASSGVTGTGELFF.

J is TRBJ1-3 and V is TRBV11-2; tentative D call: TRBD1 (5 bases). V was clipped by 5 bases and J by 8 bases, with 10 bases between them. Germline CDR1 is SGHAT and CDR2 is FQNNGV. The CDR3 covers 12 residues. The CDR3 spells CASSQGVDTIYF. The CDR3 DNA reads as TGTGCCAGCAGCCAAGGGGTCGACACCATATATTTT.

This CDR3 reads CASSTRQGSRYQPQHF. CDR3 nucleotide sequence: TGTGCCAGTAGTACCCGACAGGGCTCACGCTATCAGCCCCAGCATTTT. This rearrangement joins TRBV19 to TRBJ1-5; TRBD1 matches at 7 bases. Losses at the gene ends were 4 bases for V and 5 bases for J; bases not matched to a gene: 11. Germline V lookup: CDR1 LNHDA, CDR2 SQIVND (reference sequence). This CDR3 region has 16 residues.

The chain recombines TRBV28 with TRBJ1-1; TRBD1 matches 10 bases. CDR1 is MDHEN, CDR2 SYDVKM, per germline. The V and J ends lost 5 bases and 6 bases, in that order; junction bases with no gene match: 9. The CDR3 has 15 residues. For the CDR3, the DNA is TGTGCCAGCAGTACGACAGGGGGCGCAGGAGCTGAAGCTTTCTTT. It translates to CASSTTGGAGAEAFF. Variable domain in full (rest from reference TRBV28 and TRBJ1-1): DVKVTQSSRYLVKRTGEKVFLECVQDMDHENMFWYRQDPGLGLRLIYFSYDVKMKEKGDIPEGYSVSREKKERFSLILESASTNQTSMYLCASSTTGGAGAEAFFGQGTRLTVV.

This clone is a singleton in its sample. This chain links TRBV5-6 with TRBJ1-2, with D perhaps matching TRBD1 (6 bases). Trimming took off 4 bases at V and 4 bases at J, with 14 bases between the two ends. CDR3 length: 14 residues. Germline CDR1 and CDR2: SGHDT and YYEEEE. CDR3 nucleotide sequence: TGTGCCAGCAGCCCCAGGGGTGCTGCCTATGGCTACACCTTC. The encoded protein is CASSPRGAAYGYTF.

The CDR3 coding sequence is TGTGCCAGCAGTTTGGGTTCAGGGGGCTATGGCTACACCTTC. Translated: CASSLGSGGYGYTF. The V gene is TRBV6-5, the J gene TRBJ1-2; 7 nucleotides agree with TRBD1. The CDR3 is 14 residues long. Losses at the gene ends were 4 bases for V and 4 bases for J; bases not matched to a gene: 6. Germline V gene data show CDR1 as MNHEY and CDR2 as SVGAGI.

This clone is a singleton in its sample. The chain carries TRBV19 and TRBJ1-5, with D tentatively TRBD1 (6 bases). The length of the CDR3 is 13 residues. Germline V gene sequence: CDR1 LNHDA, CDR2 SQIVND (reference sequence). Trimming took 10 bases from V and 2 from J, leaving 12 bases between them. In DNA form, the CDR3 reads TGTGCCACTTGGGGGGGCCGCAATCAGCCCCAGCATTTT. This encodes CATWGGRNQPQHF.

Written as DNA, the CDR3 is TGTGCCTGGAGTGTACCTTGGGGTAGCAATCAGCCCCAGCATTTT. Encoded protein: CAWSVPWGSNQPQHF. The genes are TRBV30 and TRBJ1-5; the D is unclear. Germline assignment: CDR1 GTSNPN and CDR2 SVGIG (reference sequence). The CDR3 is 15 residues long. The V and J ends lost 0 bases and 0 bases respectively, with 9 bases between them.

A note on this clone: One junction end does not reproduce the germline sequence, and a read error may be involved. This sequence joins TRBV7-7 and TRBJ2-1; 10 bases line up with TRBD1. The CDR3 is 16 residues long. CDR1 and CDR2 from the germline V gene are SSHAT and FNYEAQ (reference sequence). CDR3: CASSPLSGTGANEQFF. The CDR3 DNA is TGTGCTAGCAGCCCCCTCTCTGGGACAGGGGCGAATGAGCAGTTCTTC.

The chain is built from TRBV19 and TRBJ1-5; tentative D call: TRBD1 (5 bases). CDR3 size: 14 residues. Germline CDR1 LNHDA, CDR2 SQIVND (reference sequence). Trimming left V 7 bases short and J 7 bases short, with 17 bases between. CDR3 sequence: CASTPGGWGQPQHF. The CDR3 bases are TGTGCCAGTACCCCGGGAGGGTGGGGCCAGCCCCAGCATTTT. The variable domain in full, with the rest retrieved from reference TRBV19 and TRBJ1-5, is DGGITQSPKYLFRKEGQNVTLSCEQNLNHDAMYWYRQDPGQGLRLIYYSQIVNDFQKGDIAEGYSVSREKKESFPLTVTSAQKNPTAFYLCASTPGGWGQPQHFGDGTRLSIL.

The chain links TRBV12-3 or TRBV12-4 to TRBJ1-5; TRBD1 might be the D (5 bases). CDR3 length equals 13 residues. V was shortened by 6 bases and J by 4 bases, with 10 bases between the two germline ends. The CDR3, as DNA: TGTGCCAGCAGCCCTGGGGGGAATCAGCCCCAGCATTTT. It translates to CASSPGGNQPQHF.

This rearrangement joins TRBV9 to TRBJ2-2; tentatively, D is TRBD2 (6 bases). Trimming took off 2 bases at V and 3 bases at J, with 8 bases between the two ends. Germline loops: CDR1 SGDLS, CDR2 YYNGEE. This CDR3 has 14 amino acids. CDR3: CASSVGEDTGELFF. The CDR3 DNA follows: TGTGCCAGCAGCGTGGGGGAGGACACCGGGGAGCTGTTTTTT.

The chain couples TRBV13 to TRBJ2-7; tentative D call: TRBD2 (5 bases). From germline, CDR1 is PRHDT and CDR2 FYEKMQ (reference sequence). Trimming cost V 5 bases and J 4 bases, with 15 bases left between them. The CDR3 is made up of 14 amino acids. The CDR3 sequence is CASSISARGYEQYF. In DNA, the CDR3 is TGTGCCAGCAGCATAAGTGCGAGAGGGTACGAGCAGTACTTC.

The genes are TRBV24-1 and TRBJ2-3; D call uncertain. The germline V gene has CDR1 KGHDR and CDR2 SFDVKD. The CDR3 has 12 residues. V lost 10 bases and J 4 bases, leaving 11 bases between the germline ends. CDR3 loop: CATEGAPDTQYF. As DNA, the CDR3 is TGTGCCACTGAAGGAGCCCCAGATACGCAGTATTTT.

The CDR3 coding sequence is TGTGCCATCAATGGACAGGGGGCGGACGGCTACACCTTC. Amino acids: CAINGQGADGYTF. V is TRBV10-3 and J is TRBJ1-2; 11 bases fit TRBD1. V gave up 7 bases and J gave up 8 bases; unmatched junction bases: 6. CDR3 size: 13 residues. The germline gives CDR1 ENHRY, CDR2 SYGVKD.

The V call is TRBV5-1, the J call TRBJ1-1; D call uncertain. Germline V gives CDR1 SGHRS, CDR2 YFSETQ. V was pared by 0 bases and J by 2 bases, with 8 bases between. This CDR3 spans 14 amino acids. CDR3 in DNA: TGCGCCAGCAGCTTGGTGGCAGCAAACACTGAAGCTTTCTTT. It yields the protein CASSLVAANTEAFF.

The V call is TRBV9, the J call TRBJ2-2; D gene unclear. Germline V gene sequence: CDR1 SGDLS, CDR2 YYNGEE. With 0 bases removed from V and 3 bases from J, the gap between germline ends came to 21 bases. The CDR3 contains 19 residues. CDR3 DNA sequence: TGTGCCAGCAGCGTAGAGCGAAGGACCCTGACCCCCCACACCGGGGAGCTGTTTTTT. This translates into CASSVERRTLTPHTGELFF.

This chain connects TRBV5-1 to TRBJ2-1; no firm D call. The germline V and J ends were trimmed by 2 bases and 8 bases, with 14 bases remaining between them. The CDR3 is 14 amino acids. In germline, CDR1 is SGHRS, CDR2 YFSETQ. CDR3 sequence reads: CASSLGPPIDEQFF. CDR3 DNA: TGCGCCAGCAGCTTAGGACCTCCGATCGATGAGCAGTTCTTC.